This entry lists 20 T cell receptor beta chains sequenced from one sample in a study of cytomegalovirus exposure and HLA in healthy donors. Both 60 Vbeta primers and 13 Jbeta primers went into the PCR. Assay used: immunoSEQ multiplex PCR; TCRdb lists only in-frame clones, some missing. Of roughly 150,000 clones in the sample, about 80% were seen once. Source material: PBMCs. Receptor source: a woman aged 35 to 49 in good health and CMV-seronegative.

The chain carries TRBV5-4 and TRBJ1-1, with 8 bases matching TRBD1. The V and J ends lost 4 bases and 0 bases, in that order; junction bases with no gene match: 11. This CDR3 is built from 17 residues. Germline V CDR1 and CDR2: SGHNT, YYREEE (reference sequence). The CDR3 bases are TGTGCCAGCAGCAAACCAGGGGGCGCCGGGATGAACACTGAAGCTTTCTTT. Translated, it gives CASSKPGGAGMNTEAFF.

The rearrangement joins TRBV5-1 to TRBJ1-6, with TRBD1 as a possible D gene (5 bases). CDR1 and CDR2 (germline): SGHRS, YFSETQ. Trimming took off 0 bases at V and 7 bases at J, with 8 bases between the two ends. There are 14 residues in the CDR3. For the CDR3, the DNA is TGCGCCAGCAGCTTGGCGACAGCAAATTCACCCCTCCACTTT. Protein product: CASSLATANSPLHF.

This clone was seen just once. This chain's CDR3 is CASRGSSYNEQFF. CDR3 nucleotide sequence: TGTGCCTCCCGCGGGAGTTCCTACAATGAGCAGTTCTTC. The genes are TRBV7-9 and TRBJ2-1; TRBD2 agrees at 7 bases. Germline V gene lookup returns CDR1 SEHNR and CDR2 FQNEAQ (reference sequence). The J segment lost 1 base and the V segment lost 11 bases, leaving 5 bases of the junction unmatched. This CDR3 has 13 residues.

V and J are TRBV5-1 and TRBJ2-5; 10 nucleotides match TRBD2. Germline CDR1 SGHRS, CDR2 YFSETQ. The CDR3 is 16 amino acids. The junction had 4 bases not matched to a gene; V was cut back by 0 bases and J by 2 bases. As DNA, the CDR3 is TGCGCCAGCAGCTTGGCCACACTAGCGGGACAAGAGACCCAGTACTTC. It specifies CASSLATLAGQETQYF.

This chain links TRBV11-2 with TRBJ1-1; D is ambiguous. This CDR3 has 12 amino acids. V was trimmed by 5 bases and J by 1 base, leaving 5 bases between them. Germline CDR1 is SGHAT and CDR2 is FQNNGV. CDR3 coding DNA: TGTGCCAGCAGCCCCCGGAACACTGAAGCTTTCTTT. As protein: CASSPRNTEAFF.

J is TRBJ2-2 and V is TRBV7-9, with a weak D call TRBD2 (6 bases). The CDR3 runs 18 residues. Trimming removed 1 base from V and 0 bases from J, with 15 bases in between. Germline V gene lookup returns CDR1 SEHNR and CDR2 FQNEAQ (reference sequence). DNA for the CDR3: TGTGCCAGCAGCTTAGTTGGAGGGAAGCCATCGAACACCGGGGAGCTGTTTTTT. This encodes CASSLVGGKPSNTGELFF.

Written as DNA, the CDR3 is TGCGCCAGCAGCTGGGCGACAGGGGGCCTAGAGGAGACCCAGTACTTC. Translated, it gives CASSWATGGLEETQYF. V usage is TRBV5-1 and J usage is TRBJ2-5; 10 nucleotides agree with TRBD1. Losses at the gene ends were 3 bases for V and 5 bases for J; bases not matched to a gene: 10. CDR1 and CDR2 (germline): SGHRS, YFSETQ. The CDR3 sequence is 16 residues long.

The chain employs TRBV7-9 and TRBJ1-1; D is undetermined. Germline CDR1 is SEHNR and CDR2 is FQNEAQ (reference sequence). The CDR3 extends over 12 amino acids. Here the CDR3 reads CSMGGLNTEAFF. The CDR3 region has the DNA TGTTCCATGGGAGGGCTGAACACTGAAGCTTTCTTT. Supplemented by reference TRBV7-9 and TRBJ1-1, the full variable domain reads DTGVSQNPRHKITKRGQNVTFRCDPISEHNRLYWYRQTLGQGPEFLTYFQNEAQLEKSRLLSDRFSAERPKGSFSTLEIQRTEQGDSAMYLCSMGGLNTEAFFGQGTRLTVV.

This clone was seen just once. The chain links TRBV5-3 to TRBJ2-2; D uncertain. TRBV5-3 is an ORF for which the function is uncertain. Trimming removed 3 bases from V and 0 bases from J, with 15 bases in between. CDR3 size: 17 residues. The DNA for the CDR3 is TGTGCCAGAAGCTCCGACTTTGCGCCCCCGAACACCGGGGAGCTGTTTTTT. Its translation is CARSSDFAPPNTGELFF.

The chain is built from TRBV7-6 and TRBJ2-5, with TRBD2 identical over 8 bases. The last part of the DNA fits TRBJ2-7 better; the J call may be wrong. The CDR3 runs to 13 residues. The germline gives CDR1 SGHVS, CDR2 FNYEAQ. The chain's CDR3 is CASSNRGGYEQYF. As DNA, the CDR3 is TGTGCCAGCTCCAACCGGGGGGGATACGAGCAGTACTTC.

CDR3 sequence: CASSAAPGTPRQFF. The CDR3 DNA is TGTGCCAGCAGTGCGGCCCCCGGGACACCACGCCAGTTCTTC. This chain connects TRBV2 to TRBJ2-1; weak D call: TRBD1 (6 bases). Per the germline V gene, CDR1 is SNHLY and CDR2 is FYNNEI. This CDR3 has 14 amino acids. V dropped 4 bases and J dropped 13 bases, with 20 bases sitting between them.

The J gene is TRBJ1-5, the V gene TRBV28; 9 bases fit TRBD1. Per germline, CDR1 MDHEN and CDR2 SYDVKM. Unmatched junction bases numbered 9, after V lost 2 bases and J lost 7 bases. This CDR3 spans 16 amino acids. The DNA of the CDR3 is TGTGCCAGCAGTTTAGGCGGGACAGGGACGGGCCAGCCCCAGCATTTT. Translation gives CASSLGGTGTGQPQHF.

Here the CDR3 DNA reads TGTGCCAGCAGCTTAGGGTCGGGTTCCTACGAGCAGTACTTC. This codes for CASSLGSGSYEQYF. V gene TRBV7-2 combines with J gene TRBJ2-7, with D unresolved. The ends were cut back, 1 base at V and 1 base at J, with 8 bases in the middle. CDR3 length: 14 amino acids. Germline CDR1 and CDR2: SGHTA and FQGNSA.

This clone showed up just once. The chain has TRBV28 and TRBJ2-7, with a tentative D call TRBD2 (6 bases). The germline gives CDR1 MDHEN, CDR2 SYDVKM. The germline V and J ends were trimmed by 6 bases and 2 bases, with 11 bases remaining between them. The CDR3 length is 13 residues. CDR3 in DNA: TGTGCCAGCAGGATAGCGGCCACCTACGAGCAGTACTTC. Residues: CASRIAATYEQYF.

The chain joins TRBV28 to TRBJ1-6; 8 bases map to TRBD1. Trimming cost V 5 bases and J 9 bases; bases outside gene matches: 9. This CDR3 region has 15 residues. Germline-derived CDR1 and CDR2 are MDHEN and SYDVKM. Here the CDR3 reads CASSPPDREGSPLHF. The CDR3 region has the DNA TGTGCCAGCAGTCCCCCGGACAGGGAAGGTTCACCCCTCCACTTT.

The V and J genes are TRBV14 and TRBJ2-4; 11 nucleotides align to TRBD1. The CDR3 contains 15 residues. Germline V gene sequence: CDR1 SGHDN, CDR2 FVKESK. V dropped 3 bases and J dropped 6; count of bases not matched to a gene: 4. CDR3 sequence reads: CASSHGQGALNIQYF. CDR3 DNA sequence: TGTGCCAGCAGCCACGGACAGGGGGCTTTAAACATTCAGTACTTC.

Here the CDR3 DNA reads TGTGCCATCACCCCACTCCAACTAGCGGGGGGGCCGAAGTTCTTC. Encoded protein: CAITPLQLAGGPKFF. V usage is TRBV10-3 and J usage is TRBJ2-1, with 13 bases aligning to TRBD2. The CDR3 length is 15 residues. Germline V lookup: CDR1 ENHRY, CDR2 SYGVKD. J lost 14 bases, V lost 7 bases, and 14 bases had no gene match.

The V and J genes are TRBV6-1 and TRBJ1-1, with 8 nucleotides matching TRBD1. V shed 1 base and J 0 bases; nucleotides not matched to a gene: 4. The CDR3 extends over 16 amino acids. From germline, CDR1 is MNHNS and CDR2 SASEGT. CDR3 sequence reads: CASSEVTGGMNTEAFF. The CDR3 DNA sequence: TGTGCCAGCAGTGAAGTAACAGGGGGAATGAACACTGAAGCTTTCTTT.

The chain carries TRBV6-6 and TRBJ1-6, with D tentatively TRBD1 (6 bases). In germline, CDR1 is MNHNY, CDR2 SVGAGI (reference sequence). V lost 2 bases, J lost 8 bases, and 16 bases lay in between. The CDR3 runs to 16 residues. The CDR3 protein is CASSYTGTREDSPLHF. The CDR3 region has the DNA TGTGCCAGCAGTTACACCGGGACAAGAGAAGATTCACCCCTCCACTTT.

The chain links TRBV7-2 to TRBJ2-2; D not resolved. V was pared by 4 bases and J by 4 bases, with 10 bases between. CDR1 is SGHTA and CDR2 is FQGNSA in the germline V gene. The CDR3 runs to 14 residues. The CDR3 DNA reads TGTGCCAGCAGCTCGCAAGCTTCCACCGGGGAGCTGTTTTTT. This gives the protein CASSSQASTGELFF.